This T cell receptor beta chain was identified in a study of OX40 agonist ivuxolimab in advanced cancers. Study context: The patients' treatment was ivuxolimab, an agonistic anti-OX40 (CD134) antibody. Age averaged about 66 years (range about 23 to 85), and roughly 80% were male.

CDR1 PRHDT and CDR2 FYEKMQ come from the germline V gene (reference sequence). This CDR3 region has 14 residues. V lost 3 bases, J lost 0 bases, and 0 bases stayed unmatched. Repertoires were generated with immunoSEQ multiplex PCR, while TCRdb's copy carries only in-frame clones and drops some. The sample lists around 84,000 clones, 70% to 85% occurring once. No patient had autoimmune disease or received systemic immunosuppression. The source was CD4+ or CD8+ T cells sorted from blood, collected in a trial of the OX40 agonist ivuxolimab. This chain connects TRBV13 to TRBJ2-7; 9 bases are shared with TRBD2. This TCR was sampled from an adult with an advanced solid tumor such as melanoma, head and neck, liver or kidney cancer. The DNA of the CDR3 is TGTGCCAGCAGCTTGGGACTAGCCTCCTACGAGCAGTACTTC. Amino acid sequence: CASSLGLASYEQYF.